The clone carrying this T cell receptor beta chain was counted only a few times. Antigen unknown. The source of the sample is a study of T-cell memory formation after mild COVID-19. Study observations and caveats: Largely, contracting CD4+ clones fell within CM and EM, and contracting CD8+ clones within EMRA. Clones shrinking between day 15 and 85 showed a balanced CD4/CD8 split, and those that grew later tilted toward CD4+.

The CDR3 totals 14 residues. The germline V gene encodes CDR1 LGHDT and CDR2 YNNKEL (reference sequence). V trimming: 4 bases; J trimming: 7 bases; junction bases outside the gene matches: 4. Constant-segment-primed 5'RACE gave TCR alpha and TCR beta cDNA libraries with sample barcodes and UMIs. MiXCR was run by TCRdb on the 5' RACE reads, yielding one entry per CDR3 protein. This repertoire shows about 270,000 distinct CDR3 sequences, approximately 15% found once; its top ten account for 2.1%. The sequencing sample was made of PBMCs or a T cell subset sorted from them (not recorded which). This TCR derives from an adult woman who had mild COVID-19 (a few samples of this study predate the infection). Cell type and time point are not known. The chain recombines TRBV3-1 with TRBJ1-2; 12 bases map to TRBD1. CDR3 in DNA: TGTGCCAGCAGCCCGGGACAGGGGGCGTCTGGCTACACCTTC. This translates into CASSPGQGASGYTF.